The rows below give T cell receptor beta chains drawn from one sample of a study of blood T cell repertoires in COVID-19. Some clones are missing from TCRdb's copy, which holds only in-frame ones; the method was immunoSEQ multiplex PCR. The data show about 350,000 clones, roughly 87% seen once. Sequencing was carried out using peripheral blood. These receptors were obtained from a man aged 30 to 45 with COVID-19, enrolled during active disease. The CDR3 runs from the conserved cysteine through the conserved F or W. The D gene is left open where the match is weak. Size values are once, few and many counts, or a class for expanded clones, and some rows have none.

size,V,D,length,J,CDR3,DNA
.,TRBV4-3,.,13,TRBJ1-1,CASSHGTITEAFF,TGCGCCAGCAGCCACGGGACTATAACTGAAGCTTTCTTT
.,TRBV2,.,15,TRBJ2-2,CASRAGTTNTGELFF,TGTGCCAGCAGGGCCGGGACAACGAACACCGGGGAGCTGTTTTTT
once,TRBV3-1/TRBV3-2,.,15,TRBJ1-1,CASSQGGGRNTEAFF,TGTGCCAGCAGCCAAGGGGGGGGCAGGAACACTGAAGCTTTCTTT
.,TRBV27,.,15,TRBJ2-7,CASSLRSRYFYEQYF,TGTGCCAGCAGTTTAAGGTCCAGGTATTTCTACGAGCAGTACTTC
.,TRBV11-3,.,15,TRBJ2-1,CASSLVGGANNEQFF,TGTGCCAGCAGCTTAGTTGGGGGGGCGAACAATGAGCAGTTCTTC
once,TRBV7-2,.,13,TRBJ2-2,CATGKGGTGELFF,TGTGCCACCGGGAAGGGTGGCACCGGGGAGCTGTTTTTT
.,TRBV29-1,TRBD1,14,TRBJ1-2,CSSYTGTGISGYTF,TGCAGCTCTTACACCGGGACAGGGATCTCCGGCTACACCTTC
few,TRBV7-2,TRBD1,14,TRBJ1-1,CASSSGQVNTEAFF,TGTGCCAGCAGCTCGGGACAGGTGAACACTGAAGCTTTCTTT
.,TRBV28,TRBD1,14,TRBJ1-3,CASRSGQGANTIYF,TGTGCCAGCAGATCCGGACAGGGGGCAAACACCATATATTTT
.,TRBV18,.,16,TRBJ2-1,CASSPQAVPSYNEQFF,TGTGCCAGCTCACCACAAGCGGTCCCCTCCTACAATGAGCAGTTCTTC
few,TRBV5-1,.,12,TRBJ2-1,CASSLAFNEQFF,TGCGCCAGCAGCTTGGCCTTCAATGAGCAGTTCTTC
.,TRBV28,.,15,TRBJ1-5,CASSTTGAGWQPQHF,TGTGCCAGCAGTACCACAGGTGCCGGCTGGCAGCCCCAGCATTTT
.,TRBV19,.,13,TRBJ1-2,CASRIQGSYGYTF,TGTGCCAGTAGGATTCAGGGCTCCTATGGCTACACCTTC
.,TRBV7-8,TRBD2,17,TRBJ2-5,CASSLGTSGGAGETQYF,TGTGCCAGCAGCTTAGGGACTAGCGGGGGGGCGGGAGAGACCCAGTACTTC
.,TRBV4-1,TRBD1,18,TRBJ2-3,CASSQDVGQGWGTDTQYF,TGCGCCAGCAGCCAAGATGTGGGACAGGGGTGGGGTACAGATACGCAGTATTTT
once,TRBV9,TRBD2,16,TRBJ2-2,CASSVEEREGSGELFF,TGTGCCAGCAGCGTAGAAGAGCGGGAGGGCTCCGGGGAGCTGTTTTTT
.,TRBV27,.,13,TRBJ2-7,CASSLAGRYEQYF,TGTGCCAGCAGTTTGGCAGGGAGGTACGAGCAGTACTTC
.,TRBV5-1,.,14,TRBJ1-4,CASSLGGIYEKLFF,TGCGCCAGCAGCTTAGGAGGGATTTATGAAAAACTGTTTTTT
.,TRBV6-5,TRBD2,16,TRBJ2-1,CASSYSRGTTYNEQFF,TGTGCCAGCAGTTACTCGCGGGGGACTACCTACAATGAGCAGTTCTTC
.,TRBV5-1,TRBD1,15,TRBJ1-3,CASSSTGGGGNTIYF,TGCGCCAGCAGCTCGACAGGGGGAGGTGGAAACACCATATATTTT
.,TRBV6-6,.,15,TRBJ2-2,CASIFTHLGAGELFF,TGTGCCAGCATTTTTACTCATCTAGGGGCCGGGGAGCTGTTTTTT
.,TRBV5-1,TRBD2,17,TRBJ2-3,CASSLGTSGKSTDTQYF,TGCGCCAGCAGCTTGGGCACTAGCGGGAAAAGCACAGATACGCAGTATTTT
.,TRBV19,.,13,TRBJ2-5,CASRLRGQETQYF,TGTGCCAGTAGGCTTAGGGGGCAAGAGACCCAGTACTTC
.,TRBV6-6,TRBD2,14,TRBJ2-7,CASSRGLAFYEQYF,TGTGCCAGCAGCCGTGGACTAGCGTTCTACGAGCAGTACTTC
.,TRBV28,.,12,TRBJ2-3,CASSLEGMAQYF,TGTGCCAGCAGTTTAGAGGGCATGGCGCAGTATTTT
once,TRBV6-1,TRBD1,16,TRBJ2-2,CASSGHRGSNTGELFF,TGTGCCAGCAGTGGACACAGGGGCTCGAACACCGGGGAGCTGTTTTTT
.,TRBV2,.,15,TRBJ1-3,CASGEGSVSGNTIYF,TGTGCCAGCGGGGAGGGGTCGGTCTCTGGAAACACCATATATTTT
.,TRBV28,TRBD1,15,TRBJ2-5,CASSPMQGVQETQYF,TGTGCCAGCAGCCCCATGCAGGGGGTCCAAGAGACCCAGTACTTC
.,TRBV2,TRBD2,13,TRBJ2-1,CAKGGRPYNEQFF,TGTGCCAAGGGCGGGAGACCTTACAATGAGCAGTTCTTC
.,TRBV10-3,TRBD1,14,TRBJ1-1,CAITSGTGATEAFF,TGTGCCATCACCTCCGGGACAGGAGCCACTGAAGCTTTCTTT
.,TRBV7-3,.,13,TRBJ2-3,CASSQGGWDTQYF,TGTGCCAGCAGCCAGGGTGGGTGGGATACGCAGTATTTT
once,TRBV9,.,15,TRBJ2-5,CASSQWGHGGETQYF,TGTGCCAGCAGCCAATGGGGGCATGGTGGAGAGACCCAGTACTTC
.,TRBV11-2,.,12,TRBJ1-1,CASSSLGHEAFF,TGTGCCAGCAGCTCGTTGGGACATGAAGCTTTCTTT
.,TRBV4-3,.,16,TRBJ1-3,CASSQDHRRVGNTIYF,TGCGCCAGCAGCCAAGATCATCGGAGGGTTGGAAACACCATATATTTT
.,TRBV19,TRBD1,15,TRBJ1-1,CASSNRDRQNTEAFF,TGTGCCAGTAGCAACCGGGACAGACAGAACACTGAAGCTTTCTTT
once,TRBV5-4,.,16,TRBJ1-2,CASSPGGLGANYGYTF,TGTGCCAGCAGCCCGGGGGGTTTGGGTGCTAACTATGGCTACACCTTC
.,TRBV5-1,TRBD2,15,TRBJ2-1,CASSVSGSNYNEQFF,TGCGCCAGCAGTGTTAGCGGGAGCAACTACAATGAGCAGTTCTTC
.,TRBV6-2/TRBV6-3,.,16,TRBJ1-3,CASSYGAGLSGNTIYF,TGTGCCAGCAGTTACGGCGCAGGCCTCTCTGGAAACACCATATATTTT
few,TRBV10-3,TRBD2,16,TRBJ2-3,CAISESGTRVPDTQYF,TGTGCCATCAGTGAGTCGGGGACTAGAGTCCCAGATACGCAGTATTTT
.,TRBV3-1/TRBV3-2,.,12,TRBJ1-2,CASSQPGYGYTF,TGTGCCAGCAGCCAACCCGGGTATGGCTACACCTTC
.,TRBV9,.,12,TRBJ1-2,CASSPWEMGYTF,TGTGCCAGCAGTCCTTGGGAGATGGGCTACACCTTC
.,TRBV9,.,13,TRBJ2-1,CASSVFGLEEQFF,TGTGCCAGCAGCGTATTCGGCCTGGAGGAGCAGTTCTTC
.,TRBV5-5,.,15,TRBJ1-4,CASSFGEATNEKLFF,TGTGCCAGCAGCTTCGGGGAGGCAACTAATGAAAAACTGTTTTTT
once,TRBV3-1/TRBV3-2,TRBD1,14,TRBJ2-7,CASSQVGTGGEQYF,TGTGCCAGCAGCCAAGTCGGGACAGGTGGGGAGCAGTACTTC
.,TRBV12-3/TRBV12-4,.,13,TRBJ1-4,CASSRTANEKLFF,TGTGCCAGCAGTCGGACAGCTAATGAAAAACTGTTTTTT
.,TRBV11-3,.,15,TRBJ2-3,CASSLEGSSTDTQYF,TGTGCCAGCAGCTTAGAGGGCAGCAGCACAGATACGCAGTATTTT
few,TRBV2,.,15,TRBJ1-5,CASSEGQGSNQPQHF,TGTGCCAGCAGTGAAGGGCAGGGTAGCAATCAGCCCCAGCATTTT
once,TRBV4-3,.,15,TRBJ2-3,CASSQVPGSTDTQYF,TGCGCCAGCAGCCAAGTCCCAGGTAGCACAGATACGCAGTATTTT
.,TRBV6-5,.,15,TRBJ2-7,CASSFSPTGTYEQYF,TGTGCCAGCAGTTTTTCACCGACAGGAACCTACGAGCAGTACTTC
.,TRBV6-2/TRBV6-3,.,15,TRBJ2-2,CASSYSSQGTGELFF,TGTGCCAGCAGTTACTCTAGCCAGGGGACCGGGGAGCTGTTTTTT
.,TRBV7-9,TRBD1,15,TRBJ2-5,CASSTTGGLGETQYF,TGTGCCAGCAGCACGACAGGGGGATTAGGAGAGACCCAGTACTTC
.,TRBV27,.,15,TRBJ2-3,CASSLIVGPTDTQYF,TGTGCCAGCAGTTTAATTGTGGGCCCGACAGATACGCAGTATTTT
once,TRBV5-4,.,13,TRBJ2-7,CASSSGHGYEQYF,TGTGCCAGCAGCTCGGGACACGGCTACGAGCAGTACTTC
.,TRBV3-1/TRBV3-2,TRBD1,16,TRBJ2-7,CASSHGHQGEDYEQYF,TGTGCCAGCAGCCATGGGCATCAGGGGGAAGACTACGAGCAGTACTTC
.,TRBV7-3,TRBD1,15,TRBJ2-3,CASSHGQGDTDTQYF,TGTGCCAGCAGCCACGGACAGGGCGACACAGATACGCAGTATTTT
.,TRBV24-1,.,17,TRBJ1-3,CATSDFEDRVSGNTIYF,TGTGCCACCAGTGACTTTGAGGACAGAGTCTCTGGAAACACCATATATTTT
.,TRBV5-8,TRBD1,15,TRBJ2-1,CASSRDSLPYNEQFF,TGTGCCAGCAGCCGGGACAGTCTGCCCTACAATGAGCAGTTCTTC
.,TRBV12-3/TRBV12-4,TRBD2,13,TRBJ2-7,CASTRTSVDEQYF,TGTGCCAGCACCCGGACTAGCGTGGACGAGCAGTACTTC